What follows describes a single TCR beta chain. The entry originates in a study of early T cells in non-severe SARS-CoV-2 infection. Study-level background: Chains were not paired, and sequencing was done on bulk RNA from unsorted whole blood.

TCRdb redid the calling of the 5' RACE reads with MiXCR, one entry per CDR3 protein. The table includes roughly 88,000 distinct CDR3 sequences, approximately 14% detected once. Germline CDR1 ENHRY, CDR2 SYGVKD. Trimming pared 7 bases from V and 1 base from J, leaving 16 bases between. The CDR3 runs 15 residues. V and J are TRBV10-3 and TRBJ1-1; TRBD1 might be the D (6 bases). The sequence came from an adult who was a healthcare worker with PCR-confirmed SARS-CoV-2 infection or an uninfected control (not recorded which). The specimen was whole blood. The CDR3 here is CAIKPGEQANTEAFF. The CDR3 region has the DNA TGTGCCATCAAACCAGGGGAGCAAGCGAACACTGAAGCTTTCTTT.